The TCR beta chain under discussion was sequenced for a study of blood T cell repertoires in COVID-19. Study details: The United States, Italy and Spain provided the acute and convalescent COVID-19 samples.

Per the original methods: Amplifying reference gene primers gave estimates of nucleated cell counts. Generated by immunoSEQ multiplex PCR, the TCRdb table keeps only in-frame clones and is missing some. V and J calls and clone size come straight from that table; D and trimming were deduced from the DNA. The repertoire includes 50,000 to 60,000 clones, around 90% of them detected once, and more than 6.5% sits in the top ten. Only a few counts were recorded for this clone. CDR1 and CDR2 (germline): SEHNR, FQNEAQ (reference sequence). Trimming removed 4 bases from V and 3 bases from J, with 12 bases in between. This CDR3 has 14 residues.

V and J are TRBV7-9 and TRBJ2-5; no clear D gene. The origin of this receptor is a human donor with active COVID-19. The donor label of this sample is uncertain. The sequenced material came from peripheral blood. CDR3 protein: CASSSMRLEETQYF. The CDR3 bases are TGTGCCAGCAGCTCTATGAGACTGGAAGAGACCCAGTACTTC.